These 27 T cell receptor beta chains share one sample of origin, sequenced in a study of human T cells and chemical hapten exposure. TCRdb redid the calling of the RACE reads with MiXCR, one entry per CDR3 protein. The repertoire consists of around 330,000 distinct CDR3 sequences, with roughly 6% occurring once and the leading ten covering over 7%. Time point here: pre-sensitization, week 0. The treatment: therapeutic diphenylcyclopropenone sensitization with weekly scalp DPC. The sample consisted of whole blood, taken in connection with sensitization to the hapten diphenylcyclopropenone (DPC). These TCRs come from a woman between 18 and 30 years old with alopecia areata. Some clones in this sample may be carry-over from other donors' samples.

In this sample, this clonotype turned up many times. This sequence joins TRBV7-2 and TRBJ2-1; D is tentatively TRBD1 or TRBD2 (5 bases each). Trimming took off 5 bases at V and 7 bases at J, with 12 bases between the two ends. The CDR3 length is 13 residues. Germline loops: CDR1 SGHTA, CDR2 FQGNSA. This chain's CDR3 is CASSPRGENEQFF. CDR3 in DNA: TGTGCCAGCAGCCCTCGGGGCGAGAATGAGCAGTTCTTC.

In its sample, this clonotype was seen a few times. This chain joins TRBV3-1 and TRBJ1-2, with TRBD1 as a possible D gene (5 bases). The V end was cut by 4 bases, the J end by 7 bases, with 19 bases between. The CDR3 loop spans 15 amino acids. From germline, CDR1 is LGHDT and CDR2 YNNKEL (reference sequence). CDR3 sequence reads: CASSLRSGTYGGYTF. CDR3 DNA sequence: TGTGCCAGCAGCCTCCGAAGCGGGACTTACGGTGGCTACACCTTC. Looking up the rest from reference TRBV3-1 and TRBJ1-2 gives the full variable domain: DTAVSQTPKYLVTQMGNDKSIKCEQNLGHDTMYWYKQDSKKFLKIMFSYNNKELIINETVPNRFSPKSPDKAHLNLHINSLELGDSAVYFCASSLRSGTYGGYTFGSGTRLTVV.

The V call is TRBV27, the J call TRBJ1-3; D call uncertain. The germline gives CDR1 MNHEY, CDR2 SMNVEV (reference sequence). V dropped 0 bases and J dropped 0 bases, with 12 bases sitting between them. The CDR3 covers 17 residues. CDR3 coding DNA: TGTGCCAGCAGTTTATCGCGCAGCTCTGTCTCTGGAAACACCATATATTTT. It specifies CASSLSRSSVSGNTIYF.

This clonotype has a handful of counts. This sequence joins TRBV3-1 and TRBJ1-3, with D perhaps TRBD1 (5 bases). The CDR3 is 17 amino acids. Germline lookup yields CDR1 LGHDT and CDR2 YNNKEL (reference sequence). V shed 0 bases and J shed 0 bases, with 12 bases lying between them. The CDR3 protein is CASSQDSRVDSGNTIYF. In DNA, the CDR3 is TGTGCCAGCAGCCAAGACAGCAGGGTAGACTCTGGAAACACCATATATTTT. Supplemented by reference TRBV3-1 and TRBJ1-3, the full variable domain reads DTAVSQTPKYLVTQMGNDKSIKCEQNLGHDTMYWYKQDSKKFLKIMFSYNNKELIINETVPNRFSPKSPDKAHLNLHINSLELGDSAVYFCASSQDSRVDSGNTIYFGEGSWLTVV.

This clonotype was recorded many times. The rearrangement joins TRBV29-1 to TRBJ2-2; D might be TRBD1 (6 bases). Germline CDR1 SQVTM, CDR2 ANQGSEA. V lost 3 bases and J 3 bases, leaving 17 bases between the germline ends. The CDR3 spans 16 residues. The CDR3 nucleotides are TGCAGCGTTGATGGTATTCTGGGGGCCGACACCGGGGAGCTGTTTTTT. Translated: CSVDGILGADTGELFF.

CDR3 bases: TGTGCCAGCAGTTTATCGGCGGCCCCCACAGATACGCAGTATTTT. Translating gives CASSLSAAPTDTQYF. J is TRBJ2-3 and V is TRBV27; D unresolved. V lost 0 bases to trimming and J lost 2 bases, with 9 bases between them. The CDR3 consists of 15 residues. Looked up from germline, CDR1 is MNHEY and CDR2 is SMNVEV (reference sequence).

This clonotype was observed a few times. This chain connects TRBV5-1 to TRBJ2-5; no definite D call. The CDR3 spans 11 residues. Trimming pared 7 bases from V and 2 bases from J, leaving 6 bases between. Germline V gene sequence: CDR1 SGHRS, CDR2 YFSETQ. CDR3: CASYEQETQYF. The CDR3 DNA reads as TGCGCCAGCTACGAACAAGAGACCCAGTACTTC.

Only a few counts were recorded for this clonotype. The genes are TRBV4-2 and TRBJ2-3; 7 bases agree with TRBD2. This CDR3 is 20 amino acids long. Germline values: CDR1 LGHNA, CDR2 YNFKEQ. Trimming removed 0 bases from V and 2 bases from J; junction bases left unmatched: 17. The CDR3 loop reads CASSQDFPSGLEGYTDTQYF. The CDR3 region has the DNA TGTGCCAGCAGCCAAGATTTCCCCTCCGGACTAGAAGGGTACACAGATACGCAGTATTTT.

This clonotype has at least ten counts. The rearrangement links TRBV2 to TRBJ1-4, with D uncertain. The CDR3 runs to 14 residues. The V end was cut by 6 bases, the J end by 0 bases, with 8 bases between. CDR1 SNHLY and CDR2 FYNNEI come from the germline V gene. The CDR3 here is CASRKHTTNEKLFF. CDR3 coding DNA: TGTGCCAGCAGAAAACATACAACTAATGAAAAACTGTTTTTT.

The chain joins TRBV5-5 to TRBJ2-2; 9 bases map to TRBD1. The germline gives CDR1 SGHKS, CDR2 YYEKEE (reference sequence). Trimming cost V 4 bases and J 4 bases; bases outside gene matches: 8. CDR3 length: 16 residues. Here the CDR3 reads CASSPTPGQGTGELFF. The DNA for the CDR3 is TGTGCCAGCAGCCCAACTCCGGGACAGGGCACCGGGGAGCTGTTTTTT.

Many counts were recorded for this clonotype. CDR3: CSASGPTSSYEQYF. For the CDR3, the DNA is TGCAGCGCTAGCGGGCCCACCAGCTCCTACGAGCAGTACTTC. The rearrangement links TRBV29-1 to TRBJ2-7; 8 bases are shared with TRBD2. The CDR3 has 14 residues. The ends lost 7 bases at V and 0 bases at J; junction bases unmatched: 8. Germline loops: CDR1 SQVTM, CDR2 ANQGSEA.

The chain joins TRBV21-1 to TRBJ2-1; the D call of TRBD1 is as the table states it, not checked on the DNA. TRBV21-1 is a known pseudogene. The CDR3 has 11 residues. Here the CDR3 reads CASSQRTGEIF. The CDR3 coding sequence is TGTGCCAGCTCCCAGAGGACAGGGGAGATCTTC.

This rearrangement joins TRBV12-3 or TRBV12-4 to TRBJ2-7, with D tentatively TRBD2 (5 bases). The CDR3 runs 15 residues. V dropped 2 bases and J dropped 0 bases, with 11 bases sitting between them. The CDR3 here is CASSLIARDSYEQYF. The CDR3 DNA reads as TGTGCCAGCAGTTTAATCGCACGGGACTCCTACGAGCAGTACTTC.

This clonotype came up many times. J is TRBJ1-6 and V is TRBV10-3, with 8 positions matching TRBD1. The length of the CDR3 is 15 residues. Germline loops: CDR1 ENHRY, CDR2 SYGVKD. Trimming took 6 bases from V and 7 from J; bases not matched to a gene: 8. CDR3: CAISSTGQENSPLHF. The CDR3 nucleotides read TGTGCCATCAGCTCGACGGGACAGGAAAATTCACCCCTCCACTTT.

This clonotype was counted a few times. V is TRBV3-1 and J is TRBJ2-1, with 12 bases aligning to TRBD2. After removal of 1 base from V and 7 bases from J, the junction contained 2 bases not matched to a gene. Germline CDR1 and CDR2: LGHDT and YNNKEL (reference sequence). The CDR3 totals 15 residues. The DNA for the CDR3 is TGTGCCAGCAGCCAAGGGACTAGCGGGGAGAATGAGCAGTTCTTC. It is translated as CASSQGTSGENEQFF.

This clonotype was observed many times. The rearrangement links TRBV4-2 to TRBJ1-2; no reliable D call. The CDR3 has 12 amino acids. CDR1 is LGHNA and CDR2 is YNFKEQ in the germline V gene. V dropped 0 bases and J dropped 7 bases, with 6 bases sitting between them. CDR3 DNA sequence: TGTGCCAGCAGCCAAGATAGGCGTGGCTACACCTTC. Translation gives CASSQDRRGYTF.

This clonotype has more than one count but fewer than ten. This chain uses TRBV5-1 with TRBJ2-4; 8 positions match TRBD1. Germline V gives CDR1 SGHRS, CDR2 YFSETQ. The ends lost 4 bases at V and 8 bases at J; junction bases unmatched: 2. This CDR3 is 12 amino acids long. CDR3 DNA sequence: TGCGCCAGCAGCGCACAGGGGGACATTCAGTACTTC. It translates to CASSAQGDIQYF.

This clonotype was seen only a few times. This chain connects TRBV7-9 to TRBJ1-1, with TRBD1 identical over 10 bases. Looked up from germline, CDR1 is SEHNR and CDR2 is FQNEAQ (reference sequence). Unmatched junction bases numbered 13, after V lost 10 bases and J lost 5 bases. The CDR3 contains 15 residues. For the CDR3, the DNA is TGTGCCACAAACTCGGACAGGGGGACGTCTACTGAAGCTTTCTTT. Amino acid sequence: CATNSDRGTSTEAFF.

This clonotype was seen many times. The chain links TRBV4-3 to TRBJ2-3; D gene unclear. V lost 0 bases to trimming and J lost 2 bases, with 12 bases between them. Germline V gives CDR1 LGHNA, CDR2 YSLEER. The CDR3 spans 16 residues. The DNA of the CDR3 is TGCGCCAGCAGCCAAGATGTGGCTAGACCCACAGATACGCAGTATTTT. It yields the protein CASSQDVARPTDTQYF.

The chain carries TRBV7-6 and TRBJ1-1, with D maybe TRBD1 (6 bases). V gave up 4 bases and J gave up 4 bases, with 13 bases separating them. This CDR3 comprises 14 residues. CDR1 SGHVS and CDR2 FNYEAQ come from the germline V gene. The CDR3, as DNA: TGTGCCAGCAGCTATACAGGGTCGTCCACTGAAGCTTTCTTT. Translated: CASSYTGSSTEAFF.

This clonotype was counted many times. The chain couples TRBV11-2 to TRBJ2-2; 10 bases align to TRBD1. Trimming cost V 2 bases and J 4 bases; bases outside gene matches: 7. Germline assignment: CDR1 SGHAT and CDR2 FQNNGV. This CDR3 contains 17 residues. CDR3 coding DNA: TGTGCCAGCAGCTTAAATGGCGGACAGGGGGTCACCGGGGAGCTGTTTTTT. Residues: CASSLNGGQGVTGELFF.

This clonotype was seen repeatedly, ten times or more. The V and J genes are TRBV3-1 and TRBJ2-5, with 8 positions matching TRBD2. The ends lost 3 bases at V and 2 bases at J; junction bases unmatched: 11. CDR3 length equals 17 residues. The germline V gene encodes CDR1 LGHDT and CDR2 YNNKEL (reference sequence). CDR3 amino acids: CASSQQPLSGAQETQYF. In DNA form, the CDR3 reads TGTGCCAGCAGCCAGCAACCTCTTAGCGGGGCGCAAGAGACCCAGTACTTC.

Ten or more counts support this clonotype. This rearrangement joins TRBV28 to TRBJ2-7; D ambiguous. The CDR3 runs to 13 residues. Germline CDR1 reads MDHEN; CDR2 reads SYDVKM. Trimming left V 2 bases short and J 3 bases short, with 8 bases between. CDR3 nucleotides: TGTGCCAGCAGTTTAAGGATCGACTACGAGCAGTACTTC. Protein product: CASSLRIDYEQYF. Full variable domain (outside the CDR3, taken from reference TRBV28 and TRBJ2-7): DVKVTQSSRYLVKRTGEKVFLECVQDMDHENMFWYRQDPGLGLRLIYFSYDVKMKEKGDIPEGYSVSREKKERFSLILESASTNQTSMYLCASSLRIDYEQYFGPGTRLTVT.

This clonotype was seen repeatedly, ten times or more. The J gene is TRBJ1-2, the V gene TRBV4-3, with D perhaps TRBD1 (5 bases). Looked up from germline, CDR1 is LGHNA and CDR2 is YSLEER. The V end lost 3 bases, the J end lost 6 bases, and 17 bases lay between the germline ends. This CDR3 spans 15 amino acids. DNA for the CDR3: TGCGCCAGCAGCCATCAGTCAGGGAGGGTGGATGGCTACACCTTC. Translated: CASSHQSGRVDGYTF.

Ten or more counts support this clonotype. This sequence joins TRBV25-1 and TRBJ1-1, with no clear D. Germline loops: CDR1 MGHDK, CDR2 SYGVNS. CDR3 length: 13 amino acids. V was trimmed by 6 bases and J by 1 base, leaving 9 bases between them. CDR3 DNA sequence: TGTGCCAGCAGCGAGAACCAGAACACTGAAGCTTTCTTT. Its translation is CASSENQNTEAFF.

This clonotype was picked up many times. The rearrangement uses TRBV7-6 and TRBJ2-6, with D tentatively TRBD1 (6 bases). Trimming took 6 bases from V and 12 from J, leaving 18 bases between them. The CDR3 is made up of 14 amino acids. Germline V gene sequence: CDR1 SGHVS, CDR2 FNYEAQ. This CDR3 is CASRRIKGEPVLTF. CDR3 sequence (DNA): TGTGCCAGCAGAAGGATCAAGGGGGAGCCCGTCCTGACTTTC.

This clonotype appeared many times. The chain couples TRBV20-1 to TRBJ2-7; weak D call: TRBD1 (5 bases). CDR1 and CDR2 (germline): DFQATT, SNEGSKA (reference sequence). The CDR3 length is 12 residues. V gave up 5 bases and J gave up 1 base, with 9 bases separating them. The CDR3 DNA follows: TGCAGTGCTGACGACAGATCCTACGAGCAGTACTTC. Translated: CSADDRSYEQYF.